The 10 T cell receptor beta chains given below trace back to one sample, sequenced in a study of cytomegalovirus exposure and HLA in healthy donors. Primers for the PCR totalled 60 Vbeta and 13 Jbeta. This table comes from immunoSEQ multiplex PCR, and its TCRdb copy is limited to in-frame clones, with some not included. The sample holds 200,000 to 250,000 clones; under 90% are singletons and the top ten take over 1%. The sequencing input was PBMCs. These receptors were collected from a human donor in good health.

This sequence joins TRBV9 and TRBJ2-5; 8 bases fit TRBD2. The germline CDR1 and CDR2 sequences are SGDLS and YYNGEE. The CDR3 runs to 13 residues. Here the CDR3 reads CAASSGLRETQYF. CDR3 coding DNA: TGTGCGGCCTCTAGCGGGCTGAGGGAGACCCAGTACTTC. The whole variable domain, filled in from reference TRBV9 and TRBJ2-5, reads DSGVTQTPKHLITATGQRVTLRCSPRSGDLSVYWYQQSLDQGLQFLIQYYNGEERAKGNILERFSAQQFPDLHSELNLSSLELGDSALYFCAASSGLRETQYFGPGTRLLVL.

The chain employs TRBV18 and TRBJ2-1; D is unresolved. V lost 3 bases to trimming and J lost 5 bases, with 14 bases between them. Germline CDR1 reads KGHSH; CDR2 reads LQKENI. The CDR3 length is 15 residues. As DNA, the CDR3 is TGTGCCAGCTCACCTAATCTACGGGTCGACAATGAGCAGTTCTTC. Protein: CASSPNLRVDNEQFF.

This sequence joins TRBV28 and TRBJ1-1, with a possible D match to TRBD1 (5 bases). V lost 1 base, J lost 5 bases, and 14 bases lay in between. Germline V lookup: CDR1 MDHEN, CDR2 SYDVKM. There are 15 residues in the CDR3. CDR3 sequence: CASSLFPGYRTEAFF. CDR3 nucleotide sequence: TGTGCCAGCAGTTTATTCCCAGGTTACAGGACTGAAGCTTTCTTT.

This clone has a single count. The CDR3 protein is CASSPPTGPGNTIYF. In DNA, the CDR3 is TGTGCCAGCAGCCCCCCGACAGGGCCAGGAAACACCATATATTTT. The gene calls are TRBV28 and TRBJ1-3, with TRBD1 identical over 7 bases. The CDR3 is 15 amino acids. Germline V gives CDR1 MDHEN, CDR2 SYDVKM. V shed 6 bases, J shed 4 bases, and the junction held 9 bases outside the gene matches.

The CDR3 protein is CASSILAANEKLFF. CDR3 nucleotide sequence: TGTGCCAGTAGTATCCTGGCAGCTAATGAAAAACTGTTTTTT. J is TRBJ1-4 and V is TRBV19; the D is unclear. This CDR3 spans 14 amino acids. Germline loops: CDR1 LNHDA, CDR2 SQIVND (reference sequence). Deletions cut 3 bases from V and 3 bases from J, with 8 bases between.

The CDR3 DNA is TGTGCCAGTAGTGGCAGCGGGAGGTCGTTCCCATACAATGAGCAGTTCTTC. This encodes CASSGSGRSFPYNEQFF. V gene TRBV19 combines with J gene TRBJ2-1; 9 nucleotides match TRBD2. The CDR3 extends over 17 amino acids. Trimming at V came to 5 bases and at J to 4 bases, leaving 12 bases not matched to a gene. Germline V gives CDR1 LNHDA, CDR2 SQIVND (reference sequence).

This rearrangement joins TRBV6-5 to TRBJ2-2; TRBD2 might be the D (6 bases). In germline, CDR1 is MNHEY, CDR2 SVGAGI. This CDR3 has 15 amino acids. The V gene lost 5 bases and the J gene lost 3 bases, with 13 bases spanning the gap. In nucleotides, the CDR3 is TGTGCCAGCAGTGCCGCGGGGCTAGACACCGGGGAGCTGTTTTTT. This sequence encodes CASSAAGLDTGELFF.

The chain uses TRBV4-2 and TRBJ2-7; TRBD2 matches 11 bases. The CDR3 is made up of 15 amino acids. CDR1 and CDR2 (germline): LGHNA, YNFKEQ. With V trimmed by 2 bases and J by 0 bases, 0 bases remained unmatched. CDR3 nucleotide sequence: TGTGCCAGCAGCCAAACTAGCGGGAGCTCCTACGAGCAGTACTTC. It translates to CASSQTSGSSYEQYF.

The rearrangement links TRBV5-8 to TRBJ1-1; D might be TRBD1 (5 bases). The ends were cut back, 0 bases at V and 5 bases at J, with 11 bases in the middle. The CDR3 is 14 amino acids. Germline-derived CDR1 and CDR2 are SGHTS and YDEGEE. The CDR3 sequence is CASSLEVGRTEAFF. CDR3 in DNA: TGTGCCAGCAGCTTGGAAGTGGGGCGGACTGAAGCTTTCTTT.

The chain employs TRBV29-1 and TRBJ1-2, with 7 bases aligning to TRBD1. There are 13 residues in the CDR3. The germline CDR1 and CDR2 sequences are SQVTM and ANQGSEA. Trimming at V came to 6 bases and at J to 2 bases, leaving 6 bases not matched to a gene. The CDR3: CSVGMDRNYGYTF. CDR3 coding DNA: TGCAGCGTCGGCATGGACAGGAACTATGGCTACACCTTC.